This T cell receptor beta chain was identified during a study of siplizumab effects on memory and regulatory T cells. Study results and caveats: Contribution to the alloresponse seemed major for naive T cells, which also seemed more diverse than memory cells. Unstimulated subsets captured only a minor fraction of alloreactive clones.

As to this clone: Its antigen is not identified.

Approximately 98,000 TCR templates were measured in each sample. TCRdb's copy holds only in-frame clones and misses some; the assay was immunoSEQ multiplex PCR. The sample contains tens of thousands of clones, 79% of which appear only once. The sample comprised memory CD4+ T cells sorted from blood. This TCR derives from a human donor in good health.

The CDR3 region has the DNA TGTGCCAGCAGCTTAGCCCTCGAGCAGTACTTC. This translates into CASSLALEQYF. This rearrangement joins TRBV11-1 to TRBJ2-7; D is uncertain. The CDR3 has 11 amino acids. CDR1 is SGHAT, CDR2 FQDESV, per germline (reference sequence). Trimming cost V 0 bases and J 6 bases, with 3 bases left between them.